This T cell receptor beta chain was recovered during a study of T-cell reconstitution after alpha-beta-depleted transplantation in children. Findings of the study overall: Elevated TCRbeta diversity at day 60 was traced, in some patients, to surviving recipient T cells and thymic progenitors. The study reportedly traced alpha-beta T cells about two months after transplant to several hundred expanded graft clones. Newly made T cells mostly supplied T-cell counts and diversity one year after transplant.

As to this clonotype: The antigen is undetermined.

Trimming pared 5 bases from V and 1 base from J, leaving 14 bases between. There are 15 residues in the CDR3. The germline CDR1 and CDR2 sequences are MDHEN and SYDVKM. Unique molecular identifiers were used in preparing the TCRbeta library. TCRdb re-derived calls from the PCR reads in MiXCR, one entry per CDR3 protein. The profile shows fewer than 450,000 distinct CDR3 sequences, 15% to 20% of them singletons. Sequences were derived from PBMCs, mostly from graft donor cells, sampled 360 days after TCRalphabeta/CD19-depleted stem cell transplant. This chain joins TRBV28 and TRBJ2-5; unclear D gene. This clonotype was obtained from a male patient aged 2 to 9 who had a stem cell transplant for acute lymphoblastic leukemia, so the T cells may come from the graft donor. The CDR3, as DNA: TGTGCCAGCAGTCGAAGAGGCCAGTTCCAAGAGACCCAGTACTTC. Protein: CASSRRGQFQETQYF. Supplemented by reference TRBV28 and TRBJ2-5, the full variable domain reads DVKVTQSSRYLVKRTGEKVFLECVQDMDHENMFWYRQDPGLGLRLIYFSYDVKMKEKGDIPEGYSVSREKKERFSLILESASTNQTSMYLCASSRRGQFQETQYFGPGTRLLVL.